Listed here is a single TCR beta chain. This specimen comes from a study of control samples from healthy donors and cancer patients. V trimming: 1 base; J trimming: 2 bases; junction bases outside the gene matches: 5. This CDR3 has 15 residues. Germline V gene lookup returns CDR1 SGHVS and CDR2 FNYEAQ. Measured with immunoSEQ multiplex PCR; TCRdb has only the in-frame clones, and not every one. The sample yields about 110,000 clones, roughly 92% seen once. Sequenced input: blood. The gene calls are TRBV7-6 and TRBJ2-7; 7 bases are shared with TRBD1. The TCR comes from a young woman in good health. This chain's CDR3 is CASSLEATGTYEQYF. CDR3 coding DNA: TGTGCCAGCAGCTTAGAGGCGACAGGGACCTACGAGCAGTACTTC.